The 10 T cell receptor beta chains listed next were all sequenced from one sample in a study of cytomegalovirus exposure and HLA in healthy donors. Use of 60 Vbeta and 13 Jbeta primers characterized the PCR. Produced via immunoSEQ multiplex PCR; TCRdb's table is partial and in-frame only. Altogether 210,000 or so clones are present, 77% being singletons, with the ten largest covering 2% to 2.5%. Sample: PBMCs. The receptors originated from a woman aged 25 to 39 in good health and CMV-seropositive.

The chain uses TRBV9 and TRBJ1-2; D gene ambiguous. The CDR3 consists of 13 residues. The germline gives CDR1 SGDLS, CDR2 YYNGEE. V lost 0 bases and J lost 8, with 11 bases in between. The CDR3 nucleotides are TGTGCCAGCAGCGTAGGGAGCGCGGGCGGCTACACCTTC. Translation: CASSVGSAGGYTF.

The gene calls are TRBV5-1 and TRBJ2-7, with a tentative D call TRBD2 (7 bases). The V end was cut by 4 bases, the J end by 0 bases, with 11 bases between. This CDR3 spans 14 amino acids. Germline CDR1 and CDR2: SGHRS and YFSETQ. Written as DNA, the CDR3 is TGCGCCAGCAGCCGCGGGGGCCACTCCTACGAGCAGTACTTC. Translated, it gives CASSRGGHSYEQYF.

The V and J genes are TRBV1 and TRBJ1-2; the D call in the table, TRBD1, was not verified against the DNA. TRBV1 constitutes a pseudogene. The CDR3 is 16 amino acids. The CDR3 DNA follows: TGCACCAGCAGCCAAGATAATACGGGACAGGGGTTCGGCTACACCTTC. It specifies CTSSQDNTGQGFGYTF.

This rearrangement joins TRBV30 to TRBJ2-7; TRBD1 matches at 10 bases. This CDR3 region has 14 residues. With 4 bases clipped from V and 4 bases from J, the junction kept 7 bases outside the gene matches. Germline CDR1 reads GTSNPN; CDR2 reads SVGIG (reference sequence). The CDR3 coding sequence is TGTGCCTGGACCAGGACAGGGGGAAGGTACGAGCAGTACTTC. Protein: CAWTRTGGRYEQYF.

V and J are TRBV10-3 and TRBJ2-5, with 12 bases matching TRBD2. This CDR3 region has 16 residues. Unmatched junction bases numbered 5, after V lost 4 bases and J lost 2 bases. Germline V gene data show CDR1 as ENHRY and CDR2 as SYGVKD. The CDR3 nucleotides read TGTGCCATCAGTGTTGGGACTAGCGGGCAGCAAGAGACCCAGTACTTC. It codes for CAISVGTSGQQETQYF.

This rearrangement joins TRBV14 to TRBJ1-1; 8 bases match TRBD1. Germline loops: CDR1 SGHDN, CDR2 FVKESK. CDR3 size: 13 residues. The ends lost 3 bases at V and 5 bases at J; junction bases unmatched: 2. The CDR3 DNA reads TGTGCCAGCAGCCAGGACAGGGAAACTGAAGCTTTCTTT. The encoded protein is CASSQDRETEAFF.

The chain recombines TRBV7-2 with TRBJ2-7, with 10 bases identical to TRBD2. The CDR3 extends over 15 amino acids. Germline loops: CDR1 SGHTA, CDR2 FQGNSA. V lost 5 bases, J lost 4 bases, and 8 bases stayed unmatched. In DNA form, the CDR3 reads TGTGCCAGCAGCCTAACTAGCGGGATCTCGTACGAGCAGTACTTC. Amino acids: CASSLTSGISYEQYF.

The chain joins TRBV19 to TRBJ2-1; TRBD2 is a possible D gene (5 bases). The V end lost 6 bases, the J end lost 4 bases, and 19 bases lay between the germline ends. The germline gives CDR1 LNHDA, CDR2 SQIVND (reference sequence). This CDR3 comprises 16 residues. The CDR3 spells CASSPARVGAYNEQFF. The CDR3 DNA reads TGTGCCAGTAGCCCCGCGCGGGTGGGCGCTTACAATGAGCAGTTCTTC.

This clone was detected a few times. The CDR3 here is CASSQAAGWVNTEAFF. The CDR3 DNA reads as TGCGCCAGCAGCCAAGCCGCGGGTTGGGTGAACACTGAAGCTTTCTTT. J is TRBJ1-1 and V is TRBV4-3; D remains ambiguous. CDR1 and CDR2 (germline): LGHNA, YSLEER. The CDR3 totals 16 residues. With 1 base removed from V and 0 bases from J, the gap between germline ends came to 12 bases.

V and J are TRBV10-3 and TRBJ2-3, with D perhaps TRBD2 (6 bases). The V and J ends lost 7 bases and 1 base respectively, with 18 bases between them. Germline CDR1 and CDR2: ENHRY and SYGVKD. The CDR3 runs 16 residues. The CDR3 protein is CAITNGGEVGTDTQYF. CDR3 nucleotide sequence: TGTGCCATCACCAACGGAGGGGAGGTTGGCACAGATACGCAGTATTTT.